This TCR beta chain comes out of a study of blood T cell repertoires in COVID-19. Some clones are missing from TCRdb's copy, which holds only in-frame ones; the method was immunoSEQ multiplex PCR. Here the sample spans about 200,000 clones, roughly 86% being singletons. This clonotype was obtained from a woman in her thirties or forties with acute or convalescent COVID-19. The sample comprised peripheral blood.

The CDR3 reads CASSVDSWGPQHF. CDR3 DNA sequence: TGTGCCAGCAGCGTCGACAGTTGGGGGCCCCAGCATTTT. The chain combines TRBV9 with TRBJ1-5; tentative D call: TRBD1 (5 bases). The CDR3 consists of 13 residues. The germline CDR1 and CDR2 sequences are SGDLS and YYNGEE. V was shortened by 2 bases and J by 9 bases, with 12 bases between the two germline ends.